The 16 T cell receptor beta chains in this list originate from one sample, sequenced in a study of blood T cell repertoires in COVID-19. The data were produced by immunoSEQ multiplex PCR, yet TCRdb's version contains in-frame clones alone and is incomplete. The sample records approximately 670,000 clones, 80% to 90% being singletons. Sequenced material: peripheral blood. The receptors come from a woman in her late teens or twenties with acute or convalescent COVID-19.

J is TRBJ2-7 and V is TRBV7-6; 10 bases agree with TRBD2. The CDR3 has 15 amino acids. The V gene's germline CDR1 is SGHVS and CDR2 FNYEAQ. J gave up 3 bases and V 1 base, and 3 bases lay outside the gene matches. The CDR3 DNA follows: TGTGCCAGCAGCTTAGAGACTAGCGGGTTCTACGAGCAGTACTTC. Translating it yields CASSLETSGFYEQYF.

The CDR3: CASSLAGQGMNTEAFF. Here the CDR3 DNA reads TGTGCCAGCAGCTTAGCTGGACAGGGGATGAACACTGAAGCTTTCTTT. The rearrangement joins TRBV13 to TRBJ1-1; 9 bases line up with TRBD1. The CDR3 loop spans 16 amino acids. Looked up from germline, CDR1 is PRHDT and CDR2 is FYEKMQ (reference sequence). The trim removed 1 base at V and 0 bases at J, leaving 3 bases unmatched.

J is TRBJ1-3 and V is TRBV9, with 7 bases matching TRBD1. Trimming cost V 1 base and J 4 bases; bases outside gene matches: 8. Germline loops: CDR1 SGDLS, CDR2 YYNGEE. CDR3 length: 16 residues. DNA for the CDR3: TGTGCCAGCAGCGTAAGCGCAGGGGGTGTGGGAAACACCATATATTTT. Its translation is CASSVSAGGVGNTIYF.

The chain carries TRBV19 and TRBJ2-7; 7 nucleotides match TRBD1. V shed 3 bases and J 1 base; nucleotides not matched to a gene: 6. This CDR3 contains 15 residues. From germline, CDR1 is LNHDA and CDR2 SQIVND (reference sequence). As DNA, the CDR3 is TGTGCCAGTAGTATCGCCGACAGGGTGTCCTACGAGCAGTACTTC. This codes for CASSIADRVSYEQYF.

This chain connects TRBV2 to TRBJ2-5; 10 bases match TRBD2. CDR1 is SNHLY, CDR2 FYNNEI, per germline. Unmatched junction bases numbered 7, after V lost 6 bases and J lost 3 bases. The CDR3 totals 15 residues. The CDR3 is CASSTSGDGEETQYF. CDR3 nucleotides: TGTGCCAGCAGCACTAGCGGGGACGGAGAAGAGACCCAGTACTTC.

This chain links TRBV5-6 with TRBJ2-1, with a weak D call TRBD2 (6 bases). CDR1 and CDR2 from the germline V gene are SGHDT and YYEEEE. Trimming cost V 3 bases and J 5 bases, with 18 bases left between them. The CDR3 is made up of 16 amino acids. The CDR3 is CASSWTLPGANNEQFF. Here the CDR3 DNA reads TGTGCCAGCAGCTGGACCTTACCGGGAGCTAACAATGAGCAGTTCTTC.

The chain combines TRBV7-9 with TRBJ2-1; 7 bases line up with TRBD1. The trim removed 5 bases at V and 8 bases at J, leaving 15 bases unmatched. The CDR3 is 16 amino acids. The germline CDR1 and CDR2 sequences are SEHNR and FQNEAQ (reference sequence). CDR3 in DNA: TGTGCCAGCAGCACCACGGACAGGCACAAGGTCGATGAGCAGTTCTTC. Protein: CASSTTDRHKVDEQFF.

The sample holds one count of this clone. The chain carries TRBV7-2 and TRBJ1-5, with D uncertain. This CDR3 spans 14 amino acids. The V end was cut by 5 bases, the J end by 7 bases, with 15 bases between. The germline gives CDR1 SGHTA, CDR2 FQGNSA. The CDR3 DNA is TGTGCCAGCAGCCCAGCGTATGAGGGCCAGCCCCAGCATTTT. Translation gives CASSPAYEGQPQHF.

Comments on this clone: Other nucleotide sequences from this sample produce the same CDR3. V and J are TRBV18 and TRBJ2-7; TRBD1 matches at 11 bases. The CDR3 runs to 15 residues. J was trimmed by 3 bases and V by 6 bases; bases with no gene match: 7. Germline V lookup: CDR1 KGHSH, CDR2 LQKENI. The CDR3 coding sequence is TGTGCCAGCTCTCTTGGACAGGGGGCTTACTACGAGCAGTACTTC. Its translation is CASSLGQGAYYEQYF.

The genes are TRBV6-5 and TRBJ2-3; TRBD2 aligns across 8 bases. V gave up 5 bases and J gave up 3 bases; unmatched junction bases: 7. The CDR3 runs to 15 residues. Germline values: CDR1 MNHEY, CDR2 SVGAGI. This chain's CDR3 is CASSRGLVTTDTQYF. The CDR3 DNA follows: TGTGCCAGCAGTCGGGGACTAGTAACGACAGATACGCAGTATTTT.

Note on this clone: At the DNA level, this CDR3 is encoded by other sequences in the same sample as well. The CDR3 loop reads CATSGSGTEAFF. DNA of the CDR3: TGTGCCACCAGTGGGTCAGGGACTGAAGCTTTCTTT. The chain couples TRBV24-1 to TRBJ1-1; TRBD1 might be the D (5 bases). Germline V gives CDR1 KGHDR, CDR2 SFDVKD. This CDR3 region has 12 residues. Trimming cost V 5 bases and J 5 bases, with 8 bases left between them.

The J gene is TRBJ2-7, the V gene TRBV3-1 (or the pseudogene TRBV3-2); 7 bases are shared with TRBD1. CDR1 LGHDT and CDR2 YNNKEL come from the germline V gene (reference sequence). The ends lost 2 bases at V and 5 bases at J; junction bases unmatched: 9. CDR3 size: 15 residues. The CDR3 coding sequence is TGTGCCAGCAGCCAACTCCGACAGGGTCTGCACGAGCAGTACTTC. Translation: CASSQLRQGLHEQYF.

This rearrangement joins TRBV9 to TRBJ1-1; possibly TRBD1 for D (5 bases). Germline CDR1 and CDR2: SGDLS and YYNGEE. CDR3 size: 19 residues. The V gene lost 0 bases and the J gene lost 1 base, with 22 bases spanning the gap. The CDR3, as DNA: TGTGCCAGCAGCGTAGCCCCCGGCAGGGATGGCCCACGGAACACTGAAGCTTTCTTT. It specifies CASSVAPGRDGPRNTEAFF.

A note on this clone: The sample carries other DNA sequences with the same CDR3. The chain is built from TRBV19 and TRBJ2-3; maybe TRBD2 (7 bases). Germline V gene sequence: CDR1 LNHDA, CDR2 SQIVND (reference sequence). The ends were cut back, 3 bases at V and 3 bases at J, with 10 bases in the middle. The CDR3 extends over 14 amino acids. The CDR3 DNA is TGTGCCAGTAGTATGAGGGGGGGTACAGATACGCAGTATTTT. It yields the protein CASSMRGGTDTQYF.

V gene TRBV5-1 combines with J gene TRBJ2-3; no reliable D call. The V gene's germline CDR1 is SGHRS and CDR2 YFSETQ. The length of the CDR3 is 12 residues. Deletions cut 0 bases from V and 8 bases from J, with 7 bases between. The CDR3, as DNA: TGCGCCAGCAGCTTGGCCCTTAGTACGCAGTATTTT. This encodes CASSLALSTQYF.

V and J are TRBV2 and TRBJ2-3, with D possibly matching TRBD2 (5 bases). The V gene's germline CDR1 is SNHLY and CDR2 FYNNEI. The ends were cut back, 6 bases at V and 5 bases at J, with 15 bases in the middle. This CDR3 region has 14 residues. CDR3 sequence (DNA): TGTGCCAGCAGCGAGAATCTACGGGGAGATACGCAGTATTTT. It encodes CASSENLRGDTQYF.